This T cell receptor (beta chain) was recovered during a study of T cell responses to AZD1222 COVID-19 vaccine. Germline lookup yields CDR1 SGHRS and CDR2 YFSETQ. The CDR3 length is 14 residues. After removal of 7 bases from V and 4 bases from J, the junction contained 10 bases not matched to a gene. Study-wide results and caveats: Reportedly, nearly half the spike-specific TCRs target unmutated variant regions.

The table came from immunoSEQ multiplex PCR; TCRdb's copy has only in-frame clones and leaves some out. The table has 250,000 to 300,000 clones, 90% to 95% seen once; the top ten hold around 0.5%. Details on this clone: Its specificity is not known.

This chain connects TRBV5-1 to TRBJ2-7; 8 bases match TRBD2. Sequenced material: peripheral blood, taken 28 days after the second AZD1222 dose. This TCR was recovered from an adult who received the AZD1222 COVID-19 vaccine. The DNA for the CDR3 is TGCGCCAGCGCTCCCGGGACTAGGGAATACGAGCAGTACTTC. The encoded protein is CASAPGTREYEQYF.